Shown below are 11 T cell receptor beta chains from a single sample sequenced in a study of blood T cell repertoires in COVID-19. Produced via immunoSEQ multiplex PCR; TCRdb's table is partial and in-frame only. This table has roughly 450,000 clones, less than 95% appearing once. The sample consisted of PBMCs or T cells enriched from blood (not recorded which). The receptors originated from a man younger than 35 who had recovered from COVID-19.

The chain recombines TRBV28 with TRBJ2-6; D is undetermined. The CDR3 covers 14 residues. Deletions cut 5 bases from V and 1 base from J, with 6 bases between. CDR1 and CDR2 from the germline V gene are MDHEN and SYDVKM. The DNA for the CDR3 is TGTGCCAGCAGTGGGCAGTCTGGGGCCAACGTCCTGACTTTC. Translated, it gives CASSGQSGANVLTF.

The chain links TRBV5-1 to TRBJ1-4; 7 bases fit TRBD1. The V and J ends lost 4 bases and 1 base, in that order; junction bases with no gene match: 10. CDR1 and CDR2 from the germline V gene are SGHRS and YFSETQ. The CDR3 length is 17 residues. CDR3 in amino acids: CASSIPTGERTNEKLFF. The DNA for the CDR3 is TGCGCCAGCAGCATTCCCACAGGGGAGCGAACTAATGAAAAACTGTTTTTT.

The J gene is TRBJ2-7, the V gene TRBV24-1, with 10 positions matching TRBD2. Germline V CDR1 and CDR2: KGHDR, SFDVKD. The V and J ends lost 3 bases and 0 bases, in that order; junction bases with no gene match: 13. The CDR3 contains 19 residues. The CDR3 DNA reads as TGTGCCACCAGTGATCAATCGGCTTCGGGGACTAGCGTCTCCTACGAGCAGTACTTC. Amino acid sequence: CATSDQSASGTSVSYEQYF.

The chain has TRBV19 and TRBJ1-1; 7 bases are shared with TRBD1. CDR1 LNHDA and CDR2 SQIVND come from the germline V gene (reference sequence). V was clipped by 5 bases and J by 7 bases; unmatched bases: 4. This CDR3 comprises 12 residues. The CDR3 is CASSGTVSEAFF. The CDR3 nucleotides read TGTGCCAGTAGTGGGACAGTGAGTGAAGCTTTCTTT.

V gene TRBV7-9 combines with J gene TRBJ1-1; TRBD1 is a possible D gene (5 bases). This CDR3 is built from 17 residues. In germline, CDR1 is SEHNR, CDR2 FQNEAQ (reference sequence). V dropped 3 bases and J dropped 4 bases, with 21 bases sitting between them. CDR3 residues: CASSFSPGGGRSTEAFF. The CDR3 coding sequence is TGTGCCAGCAGCTTTTCCCCGGGGGGTGGTAGAAGCACTGAAGCTTTCTTT.

CDR3 nucleotides: TGCGCCAGCGGCCCTCTGACAGACACTGAAGCTTTCTTT. Translating it yields CASGPLTDTEAFF. The chain couples TRBV5-1 to TRBJ1-1; a possible D gene is TRBD1 (5 bases). V was trimmed by 7 bases and J by 3 bases, leaving 13 bases between them. The CDR3 totals 13 residues. CDR1 and CDR2 from the germline V gene are SGHRS and YFSETQ.

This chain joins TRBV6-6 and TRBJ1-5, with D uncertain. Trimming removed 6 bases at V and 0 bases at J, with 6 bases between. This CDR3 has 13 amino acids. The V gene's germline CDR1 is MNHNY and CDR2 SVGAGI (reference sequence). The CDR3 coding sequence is TGTGCCAGCAGCCAAAATAGCAATCAGCCCCAGCATTTT. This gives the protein CASSQNSNQPQHF.

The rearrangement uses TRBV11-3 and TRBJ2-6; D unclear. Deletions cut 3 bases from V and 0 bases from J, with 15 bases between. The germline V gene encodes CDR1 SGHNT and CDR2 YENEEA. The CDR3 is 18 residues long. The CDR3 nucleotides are TGTGCCAGCAGCTTGAAGAGGCCCGGCCGCTCTGGGGCCAACGTCCTGACTTTC. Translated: CASSLKRPGRSGANVLTF.

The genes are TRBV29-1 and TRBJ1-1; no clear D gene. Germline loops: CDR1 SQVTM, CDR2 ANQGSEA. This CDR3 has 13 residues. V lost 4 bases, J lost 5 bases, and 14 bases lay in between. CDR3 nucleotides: TGCAGCGTTGTTCGCAGCGCGGAGACTGAAGCTTTCTTT. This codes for CSVVRSAETEAFF.

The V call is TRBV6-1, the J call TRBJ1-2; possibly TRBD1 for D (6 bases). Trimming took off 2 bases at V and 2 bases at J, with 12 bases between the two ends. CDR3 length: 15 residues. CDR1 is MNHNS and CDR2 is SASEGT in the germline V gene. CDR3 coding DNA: TGTGCCAGCAGTGAATCGGGGGGCTTCAACTATGGCTACACCTTC. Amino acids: CASSESGGFNYGYTF.

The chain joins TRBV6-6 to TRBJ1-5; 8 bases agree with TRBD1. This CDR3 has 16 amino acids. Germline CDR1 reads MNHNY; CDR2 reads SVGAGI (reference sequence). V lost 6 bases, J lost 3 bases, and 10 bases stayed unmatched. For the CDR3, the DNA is TGTGCCAGCAGGCAACAAGACAGGGGAAACAATCAGCCCCAGCATTTT. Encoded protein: CASRQQDRGNNQPQHF.